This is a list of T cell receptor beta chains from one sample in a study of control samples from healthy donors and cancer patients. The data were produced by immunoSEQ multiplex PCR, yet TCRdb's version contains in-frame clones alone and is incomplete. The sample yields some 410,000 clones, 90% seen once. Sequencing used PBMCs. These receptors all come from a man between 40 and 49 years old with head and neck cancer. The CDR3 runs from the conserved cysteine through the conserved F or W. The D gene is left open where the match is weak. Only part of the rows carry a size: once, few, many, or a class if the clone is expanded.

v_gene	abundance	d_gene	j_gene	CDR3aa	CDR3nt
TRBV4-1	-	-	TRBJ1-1	CASSQVSGGAWDTEAFF	TGCGCCAGCAGCCAAGTTTCTGGGGGCGCTTGGGACACTGAAGCTTTCTTT
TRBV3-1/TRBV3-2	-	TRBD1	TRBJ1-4	CASSHPGTGYEKLFF	TGTGCCAGCAGCCACCCCGGGACAGGGTATGAAAAACTGTTTTTT
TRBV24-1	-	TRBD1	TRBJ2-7	CATSDAGTGDEQYF	TGTGCCACCAGTGATGCCGGGACAGGGGACGAGCAGTACTTC
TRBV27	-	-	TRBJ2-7	CASSFWDSGSSYEQYF	TGTGCCAGCAGTTTCTGGGACAGCGGGAGCTCCTACGAGCAGTACTTC
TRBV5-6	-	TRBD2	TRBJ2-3	CASSLIRTSGGADTQYF	TGTGCCAGCAGCTTGATCCGGACTAGCGGGGGGGCAGATACGCAGTATTTT
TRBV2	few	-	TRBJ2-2	CASLYWTGELFF	TGTGCCAGTCTTTACTGGACCGGGGAGCTGTTTTTT
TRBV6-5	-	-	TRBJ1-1	CASSYSLQGNTEAFF	TGTGCCAGCAGTTACTCCTTACAGGGGAACACTGAAGCTTTCTTT
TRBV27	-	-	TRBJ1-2	CASSTFPRDERPRGYTF	TGTGCCAGCAGTACCTTCCCCCGGGACGAGAGGCCGAGGGGCTACACCTTC
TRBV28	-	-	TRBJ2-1	CASRTIITGLPSYNEQFF	TGTGCCAGCAGAACTATCATAACAGGGCTTCCTTCCTACAATGAGCAGTTCTTC
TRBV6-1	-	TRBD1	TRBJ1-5	CASSERRQGDQPQHF	TGTGCCAGCAGTGAACGTAGGCAGGGGGACCAGCCCCAGCATTTT
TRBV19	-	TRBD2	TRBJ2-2	CASSQGLAGATGELFF	TGTGCCAGTAGTCAAGGACTAGCGGGAGCAACCGGGGAGCTGTTTTTT
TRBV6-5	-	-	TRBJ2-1	CASSDSLNEQFF	TGTGCCAGCAGTGACTCACTGAATGAGCAGTTCTTC